This entry lists 6 T cell receptor beta chains sequenced from one sample in a study of blood T cell repertoires in COVID-19. Clones were sequenced by immunoSEQ multiplex PCR, and TCRdb holds only the in-frame ones, with some missing. The table lists about 210,000 clones, about 91% of them singletons. The specimen sequenced was PBMCs or T cells enriched from blood (not recorded which). These receptors were obtained from a man aged 18 to 29 with acute COVID-19.

This clone showed up just a few times. The chain has TRBV23-1 and TRBJ1-4; no definite D call. TRBV23-1 is labeled an ORF, and its function is uncertain. There are 15 residues in the CDR3. Trimming took off 3 bases at V and 4 bases at J, with 12 bases between the two ends. The CDR3 DNA sequence: TGCGCCAGCAGTCATTGCGCAGCGCTTAATGAAAAACTGTTTTTT. This gives the protein CASSHCAALNEKLFF.

This chain connects TRBV2 to TRBJ2-2; 11 positions match TRBD2. Germline V gene lookup returns CDR1 SNHLY and CDR2 FYNNEI. CDR3 length: 16 amino acids. V gave up 5 bases and J gave up 4 bases; unmatched junction bases: 6. CDR3 DNA sequence: TGTGCCAGCAGTCCGACTAGCGGGAAAGTCACCGGGGAGCTGTTTTTT. It specifies CASSPTSGKVTGELFF. The variable domain in full, with the rest retrieved from reference TRBV2 and TRBJ2-2, is EPEVTQTPSHQVTQMGQEVILRCVPISNHLYFYWYRQILGQKVEFLVSFYNNEISEKSEIFDDQFSVERPDGSNFTLKIRSTKLEDSAMYFCASSPTSGKVTGELFFGEGSRLTVL.

This clone was recorded only once. This chain connects TRBV5-1 to TRBJ2-7; D might be TRBD2 (6 bases). This CDR3 spans 15 amino acids. Trimming removed 1 base at V and 0 bases at J, with 11 bases between. The germline V gene encodes CDR1 SGHRS and CDR2 YFSETQ. The CDR3 reads CASSLYGSVSYEQYF. The DNA for the CDR3 is TGCGCCAGCAGCTTGTACGGGAGCGTCTCCTACGAGCAGTACTTC.

V gene TRBV7-3 combines with J gene TRBJ2-1; D is ambiguous. CDR1 SGHTA and CDR2 FQGTGA come from the germline V gene. The CDR3 consists of 14 residues. Trimming stripped 0 bases from V and 2 bases from J, with 5 bases between. Written as DNA, the CDR3 is TGTGCCAGCAGCTTAACGGCCACCTACAATGAGCAGTTCTTC. Amino acids: CASSLTATYNEQFF.

The chain combines TRBV25-1 with TRBJ1-4; D call uncertain. V dropped 3 bases and J dropped 6 bases, with 11 bases sitting between them. The germline CDR1 and CDR2 sequences are MGHDK and SYGVNS. The CDR3 runs 14 residues. CDR3 sequence: CASSDGSGYEKLFF. The CDR3 DNA follows: TGTGCCAGCAGTGACGGTTCCGGGTATGAAAAACTGTTTTTT.

This chain uses TRBV5-1 with TRBJ1-6, with a tentative D call TRBD1 (5 bases). Germline loops: CDR1 SGHRS, CDR2 YFSETQ. Trimming took off 5 bases at V and 8 bases at J, with 11 bases between the two ends. CDR3 length equals 13 residues. The CDR3 spells CASRPVTDSPLHF. The CDR3 DNA reads as TGCGCCAGCAGACCCGTGACAGATTCACCCCTCCACTTT. Filled out from reference TRBV5-1 and TRBJ1-6, the complete variable domain reads KAGVTQTPRYLIKTRGQQVTLSCSPISGHRSVSWYQQTPGQGLQFLFEYFSETQRNKGNFPGRFSGRQFSNSRSEMNVSTLELGDSALYLCASRPVTDSPLHFGNGTRLTVT.